What follows describes a single T cell receptor (beta chain). Other DNA sequences from this sample encode an identical CDR3 as well. Germline V gene sequence: CDR1 SNHLY, CDR2 FYNNEI. The CDR3 totals 14 residues. Trimming left V 2 bases short and J 5 bases short, with 12 bases between. Sequencing was performed with immunoSEQ multiplex PCR; in TCRdb, only in-frame clones are kept and a portion is missing. The sample lists 50,000 to 55,000 clones; 95% were seen once. The data stem from a study of control samples from healthy donors and cancer patients. The V gene is TRBV2, the J gene TRBJ1-1; D ambiguous. The source is a man aged 30 to 39 in good health. The material sequenced was blood. The CDR3 sequence is CASSERNRGTEAFF. The CDR3 DNA reads TGTGCCAGCAGTGAAAGAAACCGTGGAACTGAAGCTTTCTTT.